Listed below are T cell receptor beta chains from one sample, sequenced in a study of identifying expanded T cells in peripheral blood. The table came from immunoSEQ multiplex PCR; TCRdb's copy has only in-frame clones and leaves some out. This sample yields approximately 81,000 clones, of which 80% to 85% are seen a single time; 15% to 20% belongs to the top ten. Sequencing was done on a sample of blood. The receptors here all came from a person aged 18 to 70 in good health. Each CDR3 is given with its conserved first and last residue. Fields, in order: CDR3 protein, CDR3 DNA, V gene, J gene, clone size, D gene. D genes are given only for firm matches. Clone size, where shown, is once, few, many, or a class for clones that have expanded.

CDR3aa: CASSTQTSTDTQYF; CDR3nt: TGTGCCAGTAGTACCCAAACTAGCACAGATACGCAGTATTTT; v_gene: TRBV19; j_gene: TRBJ2-3; abundance: NA; d_gene: NA
CDR3aa: CASNPPSSNEQFF; CDR3nt: TGTGCCAGCAACCCACCTTCGAGCAATGAGCAGTTCTTC; v_gene: TRBV7-8; j_gene: TRBJ2-1; abundance: NA; d_gene: NA
CDR3aa: CASSEWGAVGNTIYF; CDR3nt: TGTGCCAGCAGTGAATGGGGGGCTGTTGGAAACACCATATATTTT; v_gene: TRBV6-1; j_gene: TRBJ1-3; abundance: few; d_gene: NA
CDR3aa: CASSLLSGRETKNIQYF; CDR3nt: TGTGCCAGCAGCTTGTTATCTGGTCGTGAGACCAAAAACATTCAGTACTTC; v_gene: TRBV5-6; j_gene: TRBJ2-4; abundance: NA; d_gene: NA
CDR3aa: CASSEREGSYNEQFF; CDR3nt: TGTGCCAGCAGCGAGAGGGAGGGCTCCTACAATGAGCAGTTCTTC; v_gene: TRBV9; j_gene: TRBJ2-1; abundance: NA; d_gene: TRBD2
CDR3aa: CASSVGTQETQYF; CDR3nt: TGTGCCAGCAGCGTAGGCACGCAAGAGACCCAGTACTTC; v_gene: TRBV9; j_gene: TRBJ2-5; abundance: NA; d_gene: NA
CDR3aa: CASRAGGNEAFF; CDR3nt: TGTGCCAGCAGGGCCGGGGGGAACGAAGCTTTCTTT; v_gene: TRBV28; j_gene: TRBJ1-1; abundance: NA; d_gene: NA
CDR3aa: CASSYSGQGAYNEQFF; CDR3nt: TGTGCCAGCAGTTATTCAGGACAGGGGGCCTACAATGAGCAGTTCTTC; v_gene: TRBV6-6; j_gene: TRBJ2-1; abundance: few; d_gene: TRBD1
CDR3aa: CASSLSPSGEAYEQYF; CDR3nt: TGTGCCAGCAGCTTATCACCTAGCGGAGAGGCCTACGAGCAGTACTTC; v_gene: TRBV13; j_gene: TRBJ2-7; abundance: NA; d_gene: TRBD2
CDR3aa: CASSSTRSEELFF; CDR3nt: TGTGCCAGCAGCTCCACTCGGTCCGAGGAACTGTTTTTT; v_gene: TRBV13; j_gene: TRBJ1-4; abundance: NA; d_gene: NA
CDR3aa: CASRASPGVSNQPQHF; CDR3nt: TGTGCCAGCAGAGCCTCCCCGGGGGTTAGCAATCAGCCCCAGCATTTT; v_gene: TRBV28; j_gene: TRBJ1-5; abundance: many; d_gene: NA
CDR3aa: CASSLGTGGTGELFF; CDR3nt: TGTGCCAGCAGCCTGGGGACAGGGGGCACCGGGGAGCTGTTTTTT; v_gene: TRBV28; j_gene: TRBJ2-2; abundance: NA; d_gene: TRBD1
CDR3aa: CASSPGTGFTEAFF; CDR3nt: TGTGCCAGCAGCCCGGGGACAGGGTTCACTGAAGCTTTCTTT; v_gene: TRBV7-9; j_gene: TRBJ1-1; abundance: NA; d_gene: TRBD1
CDR3aa: CASSQRTGTSGANVLTF; CDR3nt: TGCGCCAGCAGCCAACGTACAGGGACGTCGGGGGCCAACGTCCTGACTTTC; v_gene: TRBV4-3; j_gene: TRBJ2-6; abundance: NA; d_gene: NA
CDR3aa: CASRSDTALAGGYNQPQHF; CDR3nt: TGTGCAAGTCGCTCGGACACAGCTCTGGCAGGGGGATATAATCAGCCCCAGCATTTT; v_gene: TRBV12-2; j_gene: TRBJ1-5; abundance: NA; d_gene: NA
CDR3aa: CASSPVGENTEAFF; CDR3nt: TGTGCCAGCAGCCCAGTTGGGGAGAACACTGAAGCTTTCTTT; v_gene: TRBV7-2; j_gene: TRBJ1-1; abundance: NA; d_gene: NA
CDR3aa: CASGYRSNYEQYF; CDR3nt: TGTGCCAGCGGATACAGGTCGAACTACGAGCAGTACTTC; v_gene: TRBV27; j_gene: TRBJ2-7; abundance: NA; d_gene: NA
CDR3aa: CASSYRAGNTIYF; CDR3nt: TGTGCCAGCAGTTACAGGGCTGGAAACACCATATATTTT; v_gene: TRBV6-5; j_gene: TRBJ1-3; abundance: NA; d_gene: NA
CDR3aa: CASSQALSQGSYEQYF; CDR3nt: TGTGCCAGCAGCCAAGCGCTGTCTCAGGGCTCCTACGAGCAGTACTTC; v_gene: TRBV7-2; j_gene: TRBJ2-7; abundance: few; d_gene: NA
CDR3aa: CASSLEAGGWNEQYF; CDR3nt: TGCGCCAGCAGCTTGGAAGCGGGAGGGTGGAACGAGCAGTACTTC; v_gene: TRBV5-1; j_gene: TRBJ2-7; abundance: few; d_gene: TRBD2
CDR3aa: CASSQVSGGEQPQHF; CDR3nt: TGCGCCAGCAGCCAAGTTTCGGGGGGCGAACAGCCCCAGCATTTT; v_gene: TRBV4-1; j_gene: TRBJ1-5; abundance: NA; d_gene: NA
CDR3aa: CASSEHRVPGNTIYF; CDR3nt: TGTGCCAGCAGTGAACATAGGGTACCTGGAAACACCATATATTTT; v_gene: TRBV25-1; j_gene: TRBJ1-3; abundance: NA; d_gene: NA
CDR3aa: CASRTGLSQPQHF; CDR3nt: TGTGCCAGCAGAACAGGGCTCAGTCAGCCCCAGCATTTT; v_gene: TRBV27; j_gene: TRBJ1-5; abundance: NA; d_gene: NA
CDR3aa: CASSLGGAGTGELFF; CDR3nt: TGTGCCAGCAGCTTAGGTGGGGCGGGGACCGGGGAGCTGTTTTTT; v_gene: TRBV7-3; j_gene: TRBJ2-2; abundance: NA; d_gene: NA
CDR3aa: CASSGGQASSYEQYF; CDR3nt: TGTGCCAGCAGTGGGGGACAGGCCAGCTCCTACGAGCAGTACTTC; v_gene: TRBV25-1; j_gene: TRBJ2-7; abundance: NA; d_gene: TRBD1
CDR3aa: CASSEALSYTDTQYF; CDR3nt: TGTGCCAGCAGCGAAGCATTGAGTTACACAGATACGCAGTATTTT; v_gene: TRBV14; j_gene: TRBJ2-3; abundance: NA; d_gene: NA
CDR3aa: CASSLFRDRGHYGYTF; CDR3nt: TGTGCCAGCAGCTTGTTCCGGGACAGGGGGCACTATGGCTACACCTTC; v_gene: TRBV5-6; j_gene: TRBJ1-2; abundance: NA; d_gene: TRBD1
CDR3aa: CASGHVGTKGNTIYF; CDR3nt: TGTGCCAGCGGGCACGTGGGGACGAAAGGAAACACCATATATTTT; v_gene: TRBV6-4; j_gene: TRBJ1-3; abundance: once; d_gene: NA
CDR3aa: CASSPGYPNTEAFF; CDR3nt: TGTGCCAGTAGTCCGGGTTATCCCAACACTGAAGCTTTCTTT; v_gene: TRBV19; j_gene: TRBJ1-1; abundance: NA; d_gene: NA
CDR3aa: CASSLGGAQNTEAFF; CDR3nt: TGTGCCAGCAGTTTAGGCGGGGCGCAAAACACTGAAGCTTTCTTT; v_gene: TRBV28; j_gene: TRBJ1-1; abundance: NA; d_gene: NA
CDR3aa: CASSERSGTSSYNEQFF; CDR3nt: TGTGCCAGCAGTGAACGTTCCGGGACTAGCAGCTACAATGAGCAGTTCTTC; v_gene: TRBV6-1; j_gene: TRBJ2-1; abundance: NA; d_gene: TRBD2
CDR3aa: CASSPGLWNEQFF; CDR3nt: TGTGCCAGCAGTCCGGGACTTTGGAATGAGCAGTTCTTC; v_gene: TRBV28; j_gene: TRBJ2-1; abundance: NA; d_gene: NA
CDR3aa: CASSNQGVRYEQYF; CDR3nt: TGTGCCAGCAGTAATCAGGGAGTGCGCTACGAGCAGTACTTC; v_gene: TRBV28; j_gene: TRBJ2-7; abundance: NA; d_gene: NA
CDR3aa: CASTPRQGWGTGELFF; CDR3nt: TGTGCCAGCACCCCCCGACAGGGGTGGGGCACCGGGGAGCTGTTTTTT; v_gene: TRBV11-1; j_gene: TRBJ2-2; abundance: NA; d_gene: TRBD1
CDR3aa: CASRDGLALSQETQYF; CDR3nt: TGTGCCAGCAGGGACGGACTAGCTCTCTCCCAAGAGACCCAGTACTTC; v_gene: TRBV28; j_gene: TRBJ2-5; abundance: NA; d_gene: TRBD2
CDR3aa: CASSLNLPRSGLSYEQYF; CDR3nt: TGTGCCAGCAGTTTAAACCTCCCCCGTTCGGGCCTCTCCTACGAGCAGTACTTC; v_gene: TRBV27; j_gene: TRBJ2-7; abundance: NA; d_gene: NA
CDR3aa: CASSPRTSGVNTGELFF; CDR3nt: TGTGCCAGCTCACCACGGACTAGCGGGGTGAACACCGGGGAGCTGTTTTTT; v_gene: TRBV18; j_gene: TRBJ2-2; abundance: NA; d_gene: TRBD2
CDR3aa: CASSIDGSQETQYF; CDR3nt: TGTGCCAGCAGCATAGACGGTTCCCAAGAGACCCAGTACTTC; v_gene: TRBV7-2; j_gene: TRBJ2-5; abundance: NA; d_gene: NA
CDR3aa: CASSVRGTGGDYEQYF; CDR3nt: TGTGCCAGCAGCGTCCGAGGGACAGGGGGGGACTACGAGCAGTACTTC; v_gene: TRBV9; j_gene: TRBJ2-7; abundance: NA; d_gene: TRBD1
CDR3aa: CASMREGLNNEQFF; CDR3nt: TGTGCCAGCATGCGGGAGGGCCTCAACAATGAGCAGTTCTTC; v_gene: TRBV6-5; j_gene: TRBJ2-1; abundance: many; d_gene: TRBD2
CDR3aa: CASSTGQGAYEQYF; CDR3nt: TGTGCCAGTAGTACGGGACAGGGGGCCTACGAGCAGTACTTC; v_gene: TRBV19; j_gene: TRBJ2-7; abundance: NA; d_gene: TRBD1
CDR3aa: CASSQTGVEELFF; CDR3nt: TGTGCCAGCAGTCAGACAGGGGTGGAGGAGCTGTTTTTT; v_gene: TRBV28; j_gene: TRBJ2-2; abundance: NA; d_gene: TRBD1
CDR3aa: CASSYPGESGYTF; CDR3nt: TGTGCCAGCAGCTACCCGGGGGAGTCTGGCTACACCTTC; v_gene: TRBV7-9; j_gene: TRBJ1-2; abundance: NA; d_gene: NA
CDR3aa: CASSQQGTGGNTIYF; CDR3nt: TGTGCCAGCAGCCAACAGGGAACGGGCGGAAACACCATATATTTT; v_gene: TRBV9; j_gene: TRBJ1-3; abundance: NA; d_gene: NA
CDR3aa: CASSIDSGRNYEQYF; CDR3nt: TGTGCCAGCAGTATAGATAGCGGGAGGAACTACGAGCAGTACTTC; v_gene: TRBV6-5; j_gene: TRBJ2-7; abundance: NA; d_gene: TRBD2